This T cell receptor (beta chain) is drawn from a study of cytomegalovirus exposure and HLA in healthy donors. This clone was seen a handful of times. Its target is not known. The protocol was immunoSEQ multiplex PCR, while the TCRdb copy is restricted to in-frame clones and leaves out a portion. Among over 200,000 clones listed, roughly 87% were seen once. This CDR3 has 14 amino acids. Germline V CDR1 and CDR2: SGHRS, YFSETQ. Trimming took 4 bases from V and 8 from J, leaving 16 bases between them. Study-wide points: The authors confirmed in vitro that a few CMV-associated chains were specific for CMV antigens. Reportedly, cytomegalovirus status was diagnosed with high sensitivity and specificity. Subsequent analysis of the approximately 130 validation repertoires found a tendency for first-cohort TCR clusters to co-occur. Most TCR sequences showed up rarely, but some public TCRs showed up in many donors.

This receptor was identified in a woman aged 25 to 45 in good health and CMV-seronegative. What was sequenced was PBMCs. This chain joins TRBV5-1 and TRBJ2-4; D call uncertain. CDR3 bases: TGCGCCAGCAGCCACGGCCGAGGTGGGGACATTCAGTACTTC. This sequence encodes CASSHGRGGDIQYF.